The TCR beta chain under discussion was sequenced for a study of T cells in Graves' hyperthyroidism and ophthalmopathy. General study points: Ophthalmopathy was model-predicted a median about 6 months pre-onset.

The germline V and J ends were trimmed by 1 base and 0 bases, with 14 bases remaining between them. The CDR3 length is 16 residues. CDR1 DFQATT and CDR2 SNEGSKA come from the germline V gene (reference sequence). This clonotype was seen at least ten times. Its cognate antigen is unknown. The CDR3 regions of TCR beta were amplified from RNA transcripts. Researchers ran a first-round RT-PCR on the TCR CDR3 using the HTBI primer set. Each CDR3 protein is one row after TCRdb ran MiXCR on the multiplex PCR reads. The table includes some 420,000 distinct CDR3 sequences, roughly 13% detected once. The sequence came from a woman younger than 30 with Graves' hyperthyroidism. The rearrangement links TRBV20-1 to TRBJ2-3; D is unresolved. What was sequenced was blood. The CDR3 region has the DNA TGCAGTGCTAGAGCCTATCTAGTGCCCAGCACAGATACGCAGTATTTT. The encoded protein is CSARAYLVPSTDTQYF.